The next 5 T cell receptor beta chains were all read from a single sample in a study of T cells after yellow fever vaccination. TCRdb reprocessed the 5' RACE reads via MiXCR and lists one record per CDR3 protein. The sample has roughly 150,000 distinct CDR3 sequences, around 7.3% seen once. The sequences come from CD4+ T cells sorted from PBMCs, collected less than 6 days after the first yellow fever vaccination. These receptors were taken from a man between 18 and 29 years old who received the YFV17D yellow fever vaccine.

In this sample, this clonotype turned up many times. The chain uses TRBV7-8 and TRBJ1-5; TRBD1 matches at 11 bases. From germline, CDR1 is SGHVS and CDR2 FQNEAQ. V lost 5 bases to trimming and J lost 6 bases; unmatched junction nucleotides: 9. The CDR3 is 16 amino acids. This chain's CDR3 is CASSPFGQGAIQPQHF. As DNA, the CDR3 is TGTGCCAGCAGCCCCTTTGGACAGGGGGCGATTCAGCCCCAGCATTTT.

The gene calls are TRBV5-5 and TRBJ2-7; weak D call: TRBD1 (6 bases). V was pared by 5 bases and J by 4 bases, with 16 bases between. This CDR3 has 14 residues. The germline CDR1 and CDR2 sequences are SGHKS and YYEKEE (reference sequence). The chain's CDR3 is CASSPDVGAYEQYV. The CDR3 bases are TGTGCCAGCAGTCCCGATGTGGGGGCTTACGAGCAGTACGTC.

This clonotype was observed many times. J is TRBJ2-7 and V is TRBV10-3; D ambiguous. V gave up 4 bases and J gave up 2 bases, with 15 bases separating them. The germline V gene has CDR1 ENHRY and CDR2 SYGVKD. CDR3 size: 15 residues. CDR3 sequence: CAISAASPGAYEQYF. Here the CDR3 DNA reads TGTGCCATCAGTGCCGCCTCCCCCGGCGCCTACGAGCAGTACTTC.

In its sample, this clonotype was seen many times. This chain joins TRBV24-1 and TRBJ1-4, with D perhaps TRBD1 (6 bases). The CDR3 runs 13 residues. Trimming took 11 bases from V and 8 from J, leaving 17 bases between them. Germline-derived CDR1 and CDR2 are KGHDR and SFDVKD. This chain's CDR3 is CARNSQGLEKLFF. CDR3 nucleotide sequence: TGTGCCAGGAATTCCCAGGGGCTCGAAAAACTGTTTTTT.

This clonotype was detected a few times. The chain recombines TRBV20-1 with TRBJ2-5; D is undetermined. This CDR3 is 11 amino acids long. Germline-derived CDR1 and CDR2 are DFQATT and SNEGSKA (reference sequence). V was shortened by 6 bases and J by 2 bases, with 7 bases between the two germline ends. The CDR3 nucleotides read TGCAGTGCAACCGATCAAGAGACCCAGTACTTC. Residues: CSATDQETQYF.